This entry concerns a single T cell receptor beta chain. In the original processing: Scientists estimated how many nucleated cells there were by amplifying reference gene primers. Libraries were prepared by immunoSEQ multiplex PCR; TCRdb keeps only in-frame clonotypes and omits some of them. V and J calls and clone size are given by that table; D and trimming were obtained from the DNA. The repertoire holds about 140,000 clones, with around 81% as singletons. This entry is derived from a study of blood T cell repertoires in COVID-19. On the study more broadly: Samples taken during acute and convalescent COVID-19 were collected in the United States, Italy and Spain. The analysed material was cDNA or gDNA that came from T cells, B-cell-depleted T cells, or PBMCs.

The ends were cut back, 7 bases at V and 0 bases at J, with 13 bases in the middle. Germline CDR1 reads LNHDA; CDR2 reads SQIVND (reference sequence). This CDR3 spans 14 amino acids. Specimen: peripheral blood. The J gene is TRBJ2-7, the V gene TRBV19; a weak D match, TRBD2 (5 bases). This TCR was sampled from a human donor in a cohort sampled during active COVID-19. The CDR3 DNA follows: TGTGCCAGTACCCTGGACTTCTACTCCTACGAGCAGTACTTC. This sequence encodes CASTLDFYSYEQYF.